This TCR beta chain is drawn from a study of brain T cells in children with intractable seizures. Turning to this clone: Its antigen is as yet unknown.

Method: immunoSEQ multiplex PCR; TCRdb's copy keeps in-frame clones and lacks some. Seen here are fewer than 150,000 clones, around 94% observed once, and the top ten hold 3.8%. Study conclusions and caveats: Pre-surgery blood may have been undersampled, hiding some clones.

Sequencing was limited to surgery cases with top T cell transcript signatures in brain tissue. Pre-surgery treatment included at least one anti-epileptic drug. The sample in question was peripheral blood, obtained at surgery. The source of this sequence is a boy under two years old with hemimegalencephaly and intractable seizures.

The CDR3 protein is CASRPTGSGNTIYF. The DNA for the CDR3 is TGTGCCAGTAGGCCGACAGGGTCTGGAAACACCATATATTTT. V is TRBV19 and J is TRBJ1-3, with 7 bases lining up with TRBD1. Germline CDR1 LNHDA, CDR2 SQIVND (reference sequence). This CDR3 contains 14 residues. J gave up 1 base and V 6 bases, and 3 bases lay outside the gene matches.